This T cell receptor (beta chain) was sequenced in a study of cytomegalovirus exposure and HLA in healthy donors. The CDR3 totals 14 residues. Germline CDR1 reads MNHEY; CDR2 reads SVGAGI. The trim removed 8 bases at V and 7 bases at J, leaving 12 bases unmatched. With 60 Vbeta and 13 Jbeta primers, the PCR was carried out. This table comes from immunoSEQ multiplex PCR, and its TCRdb copy is limited to in-frame clones, with some not included. The sample holds 95,000 to 150,000 clones; about 78% are singletons and the top ten take just over 8%. This clone was recorded a few times. The V and J genes are TRBV6-5 and TRBJ1-1; 8 nucleotides agree with TRBD1. Sequenced sample: PBMCs. The clonotype originates from a woman aged 40 to 55 in good health and CMV-seropositive. The CDR3: CASGQWTGTGEAFF. DNA for the CDR3: TGTGCCAGCGGCCAATGGACAGGGACCGGTGAAGCTTTCTTT.